Presented here are 21 T cell receptor beta chains from one specimen sequenced in a study of monozygotic twins with cystic fibrosis. The data were produced by immunoSEQ multiplex PCR, yet TCRdb's version contains in-frame clones alone and is incomplete. The table has 30,000 to 40,000 clones, around 65% seen once. The sequenced sample was blood. Every receptor here comes from a girl aged 5 to 17 with cystic fibrosis.

This clone was seen only a few times. The J gene is TRBJ1-1, the V gene TRBV6-1; possible D gene TRBD1, 6 bases. There are 14 residues in the CDR3. Germline CDR1 and CDR2: MNHNS and SASEGT. The V gene lost 2 bases and the J gene lost 1 base, with 8 bases spanning the gap. For the CDR3, the DNA is TGTGCCAGCAGTGAACGGACAGAGAACACTGAAGCTTTCTTT. Translating gives CASSERTENTEAFF.

The chain has TRBV9 and TRBJ1-5; D not resolved. The J call may be faulty, since TRBJ2-3 better matches the DNA end. Germline V gene sequence: CDR1 SGDLS, CDR2 YYNGEE. The CDR3 is 10 amino acids. For the CDR3, the DNA is TGTGCCAGCAGCGTAGAAAGTCAGTATTTT. Amino acid sequence: CASSVESQYF.

The V gene is TRBV6-5, the J gene TRBJ1-3; 7 nucleotides match TRBD1. The CDR3 runs 14 residues. With 9 bases clipped from V and 5 bases from J, the junction kept 10 bases outside the gene matches. The germline V gene has CDR1 MNHEY and CDR2 SVGAGI. Here the CDR3 reads CASRVRDSRNTIYF. The CDR3, as DNA: TGTGCCAGTCGAGTCCGGGACAGTCGAAACACCATATATTTT.

The chain uses TRBV30 and TRBJ2-2; no clear D gene. The CDR3 is made up of 13 amino acids. V was shortened by 4 bases and J by 6 bases, with 12 bases between the two germline ends. Germline V lookup: CDR1 GTSNPN, CDR2 SVGIG (reference sequence). Here the CDR3 DNA reads TGTGCCTGGACCCTTTCCGCTGCCGGGGAGCTGTTTTTT. As protein: CAWTLSAAGELFF.

CDR3 sequence (DNA): TGCGCCAGCAGTTTGTACGGGACAGGGGACCAGCCCCAGCATTTT. Translation gives CASSLYGTGDQPQHF. This chain uses TRBV5-1 with TRBJ1-5; 10 bases are a match to TRBD1. The V gene's germline CDR1 is SGHRS and CDR2 YFSETQ. The CDR3 spans 15 residues. With V trimmed by 5 bases and J by 7 bases, 9 bases remained unmatched.

The V gene is TRBV9, the J gene TRBJ1-3; D ambiguous. Per the germline V gene, CDR1 is SGDLS and CDR2 is YYNGEE. The CDR3 extends over 16 amino acids. The V and J ends lost 0 bases and 0 bases respectively, with 10 bases between them. CDR3 bases: TGTGCCAGCAGCGTAGACTCGGGAAACTCTGGAAACACCATATATTTT. This codes for CASSVDSGNSGNTIYF. The full variable domain, its missing parts supplied by reference TRBV9 and TRBJ1-3, is DSGVTQTPKHLITATGQRVTLRCSPRSGDLSVYWYQQSLDQGLQFLIQYYNGEERAKGNILERFSAQQFPDLHSELNLSSLELGDSALYFCASSVDSGNSGNTIYFGEGSWLTVV.

This clone was recorded a few times. V is TRBV5-4 and J is TRBJ2-2; D possibly corresponds to TRBD2 (6 bases). The CDR3 contains 14 residues. The V end was cut by 2 bases, the J end by 6 bases, with 11 bases between. Germline-derived CDR1 and CDR2 are SGHNT and YYREEE (reference sequence). In DNA form, the CDR3 reads TGTGCCAGCAGCTTTTCCGGGAGCCCCGGGGAGCTGTTTTTT. It translates to CASSFSGSPGELFF.

A few counts support this clone. The chain recombines TRBV30 with TRBJ2-2; D uncertain. The CDR3 has 14 amino acids. Trimming took 1 base from V and 7 from J, leaving 13 bases between them. Germline-derived CDR1 and CDR2 are GTSNPN and SVGIG (reference sequence). In nucleotides, the CDR3 is TGTGCCTGGAGTGGGATTCTAGACTTCGGGGAGCTGTTTTTT. Protein product: CAWSGILDFGELFF.

The chain combines TRBV4-1 with TRBJ2-5; D remains ambiguous. V lost 2 bases and J lost 3, with 7 bases in between. Germline-derived CDR1 and CDR2 are MGHRA and YSYEKL. The length of the CDR3 is 13 residues. The CDR3 DNA follows: TGCGCCAGCAGCCAACGAAACGAAGAGACCCAGTACTTC. Encoded protein: CASSQRNEETQYF.

This clone was counted only a few times. V usage is TRBV7-3 and J usage is TRBJ1-1; D gene uncertain. Germline values: CDR1 SGHTA, CDR2 FQGTGA. The ends were cut back, 4 bases at V and 0 bases at J, with 6 bases in the middle. This CDR3 contains 13 residues. The CDR3 nucleotides read TGTGCCAGCAGCTCGCACATGAACACTGAAGCTTTCTTT. Amino acid sequence: CASSSHMNTEAFF.

The table lists this clone with a few counts. Here the CDR3 DNA reads TGTGCCAGCAGCCGAGAGAGGAGCGGGAGCTCCTACAATGAGCAGTTCTTC. It encodes CASSRERSGSSYNEQFF. The chain recombines TRBV4-2 with TRBJ2-1; 8 bases fit TRBD2. The CDR3 length is 17 residues. With 4 bases clipped from V and 0 bases from J, the junction kept 8 bases outside the gene matches. Per the germline V gene, CDR1 is LGHNA and CDR2 is YNFKEQ.

This clone was counted between two and nine times. CDR3 in amino acids: CASRASGYEQYF. Here the CDR3 DNA reads TGTGCCAGCAGAGCGAGCGGCTACGAGCAGTACTTC. The chain employs TRBV7-9 and TRBJ2-7, with TRBD2 as a possible D gene (5 bases). The CDR3 spans 12 residues. The V gene's germline CDR1 is SEHNR and CDR2 FQNEAQ (reference sequence). Trimming pared 6 bases from V and 3 bases from J, leaving 9 bases between.

A single count supports this clone. The rearrangement links TRBV30 to TRBJ2-5; possibly TRBD1 for D (6 bases). The V end lost 1 base, the J end lost 5 bases, and 8 bases lay between the germline ends. CDR1 GTSNPN and CDR2 SVGIG come from the germline V gene (reference sequence). The CDR3 runs 12 residues. CDR3 region: CAWSDQGETQYF. The DNA of the CDR3 is TGTGCCTGGAGTGATCAGGGGGAGACCCAGTACTTC. The variable domain in full, completed from reference TRBV30 and TRBJ2-5, reads SQTIHQWPATLVQPVGSPLSLECTVEGTSNPNLYWYRQAAGRGLQLLFYSVGIGQISSEVPQNLSASRPQDRQFILSSKKLLLSDSGFYLCAWSDQGETQYFGPGTRLLVL.

The chain is built from TRBV25-1 and TRBJ2-1; TRBD1 aligns across 8 bases. Germline CDR1 MGHDK, CDR2 SYGVNS. V trimming: 3 bases; J trimming: 6 bases; junction bases outside the gene matches: 10. The CDR3 is 16 residues long. The CDR3 nucleotides read TGTGCCAGCAGTGATGTTGACGGGACAGGCGCCAATGAGCAGTTCTTC. Encoded protein: CASSDVDGTGANEQFF.

V gene TRBV5-1 combines with J gene TRBJ2-7; D is unclear. Germline assignment: CDR1 SGHRS and CDR2 YFSETQ. There are 11 residues in the CDR3. V was trimmed by 2 bases and J by 5 bases, leaving 5 bases between them. The CDR3 nucleotides are TGCGCCAGCAGCTTTTTCCACGAGCAGTACGTC. Its translation is CASSFFHEQYV.

The chain recombines TRBV10-2 with TRBJ2-5; possibly TRBD2 for D (6 bases). The germline V gene has CDR1 WSHSY and CDR2 SAAADI. CDR3 length equals 11 residues. V was shortened by 6 bases and J by 4 bases, with 6 bases between the two germline ends. CDR3 DNA: TGCGCCAGCAGGGGGGGAGAGACCCAGTACTTC. Translated, it gives CASRGGETQYF.

This clone has just a few counts. The rearrangement joins TRBV7-2 to TRBJ2-1; D remains unclear. Trimming left V 7 bases short and J 10 bases short, with 8 bases between. Germline V gene data show CDR1 as SGHTA and CDR2 as FQGNSA. The CDR3 has 10 residues. The CDR3 nucleotides are TGTGCCAGCACCCCGTCCGAGCAGTTCTTC. Translation gives CASTPSEQFF.

The gene calls are TRBV30 and TRBJ1-1; no reliable D call. The CDR3 is 13 amino acids. V was shortened by 5 bases and J by 0 bases, with 10 bases between the two germline ends. Germline loops: CDR1 GTSNPN, CDR2 SVGIG (reference sequence). CDR3 sequence reads: CAWEGRMNTEAFF. In DNA form, the CDR3 reads TGTGCCTGGGAAGGACGTATGAACACTGAAGCTTTCTTT.

The chain is built from TRBV6-5 and TRBJ1-3; no reliable D call. With 6 bases removed from V and 0 bases from J, the gap between germline ends came to 9 bases. This CDR3 contains 14 residues. CDR1 is MNHEY, CDR2 SVGAGI, per germline. In nucleotides, the CDR3 is TGTGCCAGCAGCAGATCGAGCTCTGGAAACACCATATATTTT. Its translation: CASSRSSSGNTIYF.

This clone was seen a handful of times. This rearrangement joins TRBV10-1 to TRBJ1-2; D ambiguous. Germline V lookup: CDR1 WNHNN, CDR2 SYGVQD (reference sequence). The CDR3 totals 14 residues. The germline V and J ends were trimmed by 10 bases and 8 bases, with 23 bases remaining between them. CDR3 in DNA: TGCGCCACCGCGCCCAGCGGGGTTCGGCGAGGCTACACCTTC. It yields the protein CATAPSGVRRGYTF.

The chain has TRBV29-1 and TRBJ1-2; no clear D. CDR3 length equals 13 residues. V was cut by 6 bases and J by 1 base, with 12 bases left in between. The germline CDR1 and CDR2 sequences are SQVTM and ANQGSEA. The CDR3 reads CSVRDALNYGYTF. The CDR3 DNA reads TGCAGCGTCCGCGACGCGCTTAACTATGGCTACACCTTC.